What follows describes a single TCR beta chain. This clonotype was observed at least ten times. The antigen it recognizes is unknown. Base qualities were left out, and no much larger clone turns up one base away. The cysteine opens and the phenylalanine closes a CDR3 of 14 amino acids. Only the CDR3 part of the read is kept: 42 bases, read in frame from the first base. The germline V gene (reference sequence) supplies CDR1 LNHNV and CDR2 YYDKDF. The V and J ends are trimmed by 0 bases and 6 bases, leaving 8 bases between them. These data are taken from a study. The sample was run on an Illumina MiSeq. TCRdb handled the public reads itself, with Q25 trimming in fastp and clone calling in MiXCR, and kept productive beta chains. Every CDR3 protein is listed once, alongside the most common genes and DNA of its rows. The sample includes fewer than 5,500 distinct CDR3 sequences, with 7% to 10% observed a single time. 8.5% to 9.5% of the sample is in the top ten clones.

What was sequenced was CD4+ T cells from synovial fluid. The sequence derives from a human donor with rheumatoid arthritis. The chain is made from TRBV15 and TRBJ2-2; no D gene can be assigned with confidence. The bases read TGTGCCACCAGCAGAGATAGAGTAGCCGGGGAGCTGTTTTTT. This gives the protein CATSRDRVAGELFF.